This entry describes one T cell receptor (beta chain). The antigen is not known. The CDR3 loop spans 14 amino acids. Germline trimming cut 7 bases from V and 3 bases from J; bases unmatched to any gene: 4. The germline CDR1 and CDR2 sequences are ENHRY and SYGVKD. The sample comes from a study of B cell selection in AIRE deficiency. Whole-study findings and limits: CDR3s were shorter in shared Treg sequences, reflecting few non-templated nucleotide insertions. Of 3657 shared Treg TCRbeta sequences, about 30% were healthy-donor-only and around 9% patient-only. Patient Tconv cells held around a third of Treg sequences shared by healthy donors.

The sorted conventional CD4 T cells were gated as CD4+CD127+. Methods used by the authors: Pooled conventional T cells gave approximately 1x10^5 patient and 1.5x10^5 or so donor TCRbeta sequences. Only in-frame clones appear in the TCRdb table, and some are missing; sequencing was by immunoSEQ multiplex PCR. D and trimming were read from the DNA, whereas the V and J calls and clone size are those reported in that table. The repertoire holds tens of thousands of clones, with 95% to 98% as singletons. This rearrangement joins TRBV10-3 to TRBJ2-3; 10 bases map to TRBD2. Sequencing input: conventional CD4+ T cells sorted from PBMCs. The receptor was isolated from a human donor with AIRE deficiency. CDR3 loop: CAIMPSGRTDTQYF. CDR3 DNA sequence: TGTGCCATCATGCCTAGCGGGAGAACAGATACGCAGTATTTT.